This T cell receptor beta chain is drawn from a study of T-cell memory formation after mild COVID-19 (dated by TCRdb to the early 2020s). Concerning the study at large: TCR sequence clusters from the two donors were largely donor specific. T-cell clones expanding and contracting after mild COVID-19 in two donors were tracked by longitudinal TCRalpha and TCRbeta repertoire sequencing. Two young, previously healthy adult volunteers, one female and one male, were included in the cohort.

This sample was sequenced with an Illumina NovaSeq 6000. TCRalpha and TCRbeta cDNA libraries were built by 5'RACE with constant-segment primers, adding sample barcodes and unique molecular identifiers. Trizol reagent was used to extract RNA from every sample. The libraries were amplified in two PCR steps, and the second step added a second sample barcode and Illumina TruSeq adapters. Sequencing of the libraries was done on an Illumina NovaSeq, producing 2 x 150 bp paired-end reads. The authors' pipeline ran thus. The reads were demultiplexed and collapsed into UMI-guided consensus sequences using migec v1.2.7. With mixcr v2.1.11, UMI consensuses were aligned to TRA and TRB V and J templates and assembled into clonotypes. Expanded or contracted clonotypes were those called significant by both edgeR and NoisET, with noise models trained on biological replicates. For edgeR calls, the thresholds were a false discovery rate-adjusted p below 0.01 and a log2 fold-change of 1. As an exploratory analysis of dynamics, max-normalized trajectories of the 1000 most abundant clonotypes were examined by PCA with hierarchical clustering. Separately sequenced CD4+ and CD8+ repertoires were used to assign the CD4 or CD8 phenotype of responding clones. Using fastp trimming at Q25 and MiXCR clonotype assembly, TCRdb reanalyzed the public sequencing data and kept in-frame beta chains. Under each unique CDR3 protein, matching rows form one entry showing the most common genes and DNA. The V and J calls come from TCRdb's annotation, not from the publication. For this sample the table gives 200,000 to 250,000 distinct CDR3 sequences, of which over 9.5% were detected only once. 2.5% to 3.5% of the sample is taken by the ten largest.

Only a few counts were recorded for this clonotype. Its recognized antigen is unknown. Within one base of it there is no much larger clone, and no base qualities were kept. Ficoll-Paque density gradient centrifugation was the method used to isolate PBMCs. Looking up the germline V gene yields CDR1 SGHTA and CDR2 FQGNSA. From its cysteine to its phenylalanine, the CDR3 spans 16 amino acids. Just the 48-base CDR3 DNA is kept, in frame starting at base 1. Clipping removes 4 bases from V and 2 bases from J, with 8 as the unmatched junction base count. The paper's findings and limits, for the study overall: Balanced CD4/CD8 phenotypes were observed for clones contracting from day 15 to 85, whereas a bias towards CD4+ was observed for a second wave of clones expanding from day 15 to 37. Contracting CD4+ clones were located mainly in the CM and EM memory subsets, whereas CD8+ clones were found to be enriched in EMRA. Some responding clones were found in pre-infection memory, which suggests that pre-existing cross-reactive memory T cells took part in the SARS-CoV-2 response. The second-wave clones that peaked on day 37 were not confirmed to be SARS-CoV-2 specific. Only a couple of mild cases were covered by the study, and larger cohorts that include severe cases with pre-infection samples were considered necessary.

The TCR was taken from a man younger than 35 who had mild COVID-19 (a few samples of this study predate the infection). The sample titles of this study are shuffled in the database, so cell type and time point are left out; the donor was told from shared clones. Material: PBMCs or a T cell subset sorted from them (not recorded which). The rearranged chain carries TRBV7-2 and TRBJ2-3; TRBD2 fits 8 bases in the junction. The CDR3 has the sequence CASSWGGGGPTDTQYF. Read as DNA, the sequence is TGTGCCAGCAGCTGGGGGGGCGGGGGGCCCACAGATACGCAGTATTTT.